These 16 T cell receptor beta chains were all obtained from the same sample, sequenced in a study of cytomegalovirus exposure and HLA in healthy donors. Use of 60 Vbeta and 13 Jbeta primers characterized the PCR. Produced via immunoSEQ multiplex PCR; TCRdb's table is partial and in-frame only. This table holds 110,000 to 150,000 clones, about 80% found once. Sequencing was performed on PBMCs. These receptor sequences come from a woman between 40 and 50 years old in good health and CMV-seronegative.

This chain joins TRBV6-4 and TRBJ2-3; D gene unclear. Germline V gives CDR1 MRHNA, CDR2 SNTAGT. The CDR3 runs to 14 residues. The germline V and J ends were trimmed by 0 bases and 4 bases, with 8 bases remaining between them. DNA of the CDR3: TGTGCCAGCAGTGACTCTTTAACATCAGATACGCAGTATTTT. Residues: CASSDSLTSDTQYF.

The J gene is TRBJ2-3, the V gene TRBV7-3, with D perhaps matching TRBD2 (6 bases). The length of the CDR3 is 16 residues. Germline CDR1 is SGHTA and CDR2 is FQGTGA. Trimming stripped 2 bases from V and 0 bases from J, with 12 bases between. The DNA of the CDR3 is TGTGCCAGCAGCTTAGAGCGGGTGTCTAGCACAGATACGCAGTATTTT. This encodes CASSLERVSSTDTQYF.

This clone was detected once. As DNA, the CDR3 is TGTGCCAGCAGCCCGTCCGCGACAGGCACCGAGTACTTC. Translating it yields CASSPSATGTEYF. The V and J genes are TRBV7-2 and TRBJ2-7, with D perhaps matching TRBD1 (6 bases). The CDR3 length is 13 residues. Germline lookup yields CDR1 SGHTA and CDR2 FQGNSA. The V gene lost 5 bases and the J gene lost 11 bases, with 19 bases spanning the gap.

This clone was seen only a few times. The chain employs TRBV5-1 and TRBJ2-7; tentatively, D is TRBD1 (6 bases). CDR1 SGHRS and CDR2 YFSETQ come from the germline V gene. V lost 1 base and J 4 bases, leaving 9 bases between the germline ends. This CDR3 has 13 residues. The CDR3 DNA reads as TGCGCCAGCAGCTTGATGACAGGATACGAGCAGTACTTC. Protein sequence: CASSLMTGYEQYF.

This clone was counted only a few times. The chain uses TRBV5-1 and TRBJ1-1; D ambiguous. Germline V gene data show CDR1 as SGHRS and CDR2 as YFSETQ. The CDR3 is 15 residues long. Trimming took 6 bases from V and 1 from J, leaving 16 bases between them. The CDR3 coding sequence is TGCGCCAGCACCCCTGGTGGGCAGACGAACACTGAAGCTTTCTTT. Protein sequence: CASTPGGQTNTEAFF.

This clone was observed a single time. The chain recombines TRBV28 with TRBJ1-1; 7 nucleotides align to TRBD1. V shed 6 bases and J 0 bases; nucleotides not matched to a gene: 7. CDR3 length: 15 residues. Germline loops: CDR1 MDHEN, CDR2 SYDVKM. DNA of the CDR3: TGTGCCAGCAGACTGACAGGGAGGATGAACACTGAAGCTTTCTTT. This encodes CASRLTGRMNTEAFF.

In its sample, this clone was seen once. The V gene is TRBV7-9, the J gene TRBJ1-2; D gene unclear. The CDR3 has 15 residues. CDR1 and CDR2 (germline): SEHNR, FQNEAQ (reference sequence). V dropped 4 bases and J dropped 4 bases, with 16 bases sitting between them. This CDR3 reads CASSSPFGALYGYTF. For the CDR3, the DNA is TGTGCCAGCAGCTCCCCTTTTGGAGCCCTCTATGGCTACACCTTC.

The chain carries TRBV6-5 and TRBJ1-3, with TRBD1 as a possible D gene (5 bases). The germline gives CDR1 MNHEY, CDR2 SVGAGI. This CDR3 is built from 13 residues. V lost 6 bases and J 4 bases, leaving 10 bases between the germline ends. As DNA, the CDR3 is TGTGCCAGCAGGCGGACAAACGGAAACACCATATATTTT. It codes for CASRRTNGNTIYF.

With respect to this clone: At one boundary the junction diverges from the germline segment, which might be a read error. The J gene is TRBJ2-2, the V gene TRBV5-4; TRBD1 aligns across 7 bases. This CDR3 comprises 15 residues. From germline, CDR1 is SGHNT and CDR2 YYREEE (reference sequence). CDR3 in DNA: TGCGCCAGCAGCCAAACGGACAGGTGGACCGGGGAGCTGTTTTTT. Translation: CASSQTDRWTGELFF.

The chain couples TRBV27 to TRBJ2-7; D is possibly TRBD1 (5 bases). The CDR3 has 15 amino acids. Germline V CDR1 and CDR2: MNHEY, SMNVEV (reference sequence). Trimming pared 11 bases from V and 4 bases from J, leaving 24 bases between. The CDR3 region has the DNA TGTGCCCGCCTAATTGTAGGGGTCTGGGGTTACGAGCAGTACTTC. This gives the protein CARLIVGVWGYEQYF.

The chain carries TRBV5-4 and TRBJ2-5; the match to TRBD1 covers 10 bases. Germline V gene sequence: CDR1 SGHNT, CDR2 YYREEE (reference sequence). J gave up 1 base and V 4 bases, and 4 bases lay outside the gene matches. The CDR3 is 15 amino acids. The CDR3 sequence: CASSRGTGVQETQYF. The CDR3 bases are TGTGCCAGCAGCCGAGGGACAGGGGTCCAAGAGACCCAGTACTTC.

V usage is TRBV5-5 and J usage is TRBJ1-3; D is unclear. This CDR3 has 13 amino acids. V shed 0 bases and J shed 6 bases, with 7 bases lying between them. In germline, CDR1 is SGHKS, CDR2 YYEKEE (reference sequence). CDR3 protein: CASSLAGSNTIYF. CDR3 nucleotide sequence: TGTGCCAGCAGCTTGGCGGGTTCAAACACCATATATTTT.

V and J are TRBV27 and TRBJ2-7; 13 bases line up with TRBD2. This CDR3 has 14 amino acids. The J segment lost 6 bases and the V segment lost 4 bases, leaving 3 bases of the junction unmatched. Germline V CDR1 and CDR2: MNHEY, SMNVEV (reference sequence). CDR3 loop: CASSSGLAGSEQYF. CDR3 nucleotides: TGTGCCAGCAGTTCGGGACTAGCGGGAAGCGAGCAGTACTTC.

The chain recombines TRBV5-1 with TRBJ2-5, with 7 bases fitting TRBD2. Germline V CDR1 and CDR2: SGHRS, YFSETQ. Trimming cost V 4 bases and J 2 bases; bases outside gene matches: 5. This CDR3 has 14 residues. DNA of the CDR3: TGCGCCAGCAGCCCGACTAGCAGTCAAGAGACCCAGTACTTC. This encodes CASSPTSSQETQYF.

CDR3 loop: CASSAGGWGYTF. The CDR3 region has the DNA TGTGCCAGCAGCGCAGGGGGCTGGGGCTACACCTTC. The chain employs TRBV9 and TRBJ1-2, with 8 bases that match TRBD1. Trimming at V came to 3 bases and at J to 8 bases, leaving 3 bases not matched to a gene. CDR1 is SGDLS, CDR2 YYNGEE, per germline. The CDR3 extends over 12 amino acids.

The chain joins TRBV4-1 to TRBJ1-5; weak D call: TRBD1 (5 bases). V dropped 3 bases and J dropped 3 bases, with 9 bases sitting between them. CDR3 size: 14 residues. Per germline, CDR1 MGHRA and CDR2 YSYEKL. The chain's CDR3 is CASSHGRVNQPQHF. The CDR3 DNA sequence: TGCGCCAGCAGCCACGGCAGGGTCAATCAGCCCCAGCATTTT.